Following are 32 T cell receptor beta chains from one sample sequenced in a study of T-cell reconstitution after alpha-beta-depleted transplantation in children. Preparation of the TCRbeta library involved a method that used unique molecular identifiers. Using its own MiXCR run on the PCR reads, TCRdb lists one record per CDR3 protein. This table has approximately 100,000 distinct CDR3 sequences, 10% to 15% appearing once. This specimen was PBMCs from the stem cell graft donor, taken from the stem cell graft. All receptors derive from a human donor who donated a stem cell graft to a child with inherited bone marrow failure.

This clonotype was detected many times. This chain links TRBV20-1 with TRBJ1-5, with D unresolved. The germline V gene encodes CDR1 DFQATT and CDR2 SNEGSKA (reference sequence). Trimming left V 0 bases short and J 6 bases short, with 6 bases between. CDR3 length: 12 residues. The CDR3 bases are TGCAGTGCTAGAGAGGGGAGTCAGCCCCAGCATTTT. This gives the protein CSAREGSQPQHF.

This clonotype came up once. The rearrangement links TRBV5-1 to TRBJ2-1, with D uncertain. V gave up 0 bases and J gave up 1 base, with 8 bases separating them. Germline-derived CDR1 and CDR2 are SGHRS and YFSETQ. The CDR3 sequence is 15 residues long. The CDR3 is CASSLVLGSYNEQFF. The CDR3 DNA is TGCGCCAGCAGCTTGGTCTTGGGTTCCTACAATGAGCAGTTCTTC.

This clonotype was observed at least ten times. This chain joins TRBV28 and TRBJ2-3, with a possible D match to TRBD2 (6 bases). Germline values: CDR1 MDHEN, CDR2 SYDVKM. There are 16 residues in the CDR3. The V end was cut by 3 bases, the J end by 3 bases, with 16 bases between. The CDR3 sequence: CASSFISGSETDTQYF. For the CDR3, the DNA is TGTGCCAGCAGTTTCATCTCCGGGAGTGAGACAGATACGCAGTATTTT.

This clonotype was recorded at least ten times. The CDR3: CASSLASGASTDTQYF. Here the CDR3 DNA reads TGCGCCAGCAGCTTGGCTAGCGGGGCTAGCACAGATACGCAGTATTTT. The genes are TRBV5-1 and TRBJ2-3; 9 nucleotides line up with TRBD2. Germline V gene data show CDR1 as SGHRS and CDR2 as YFSETQ. The CDR3 has 16 residues. The V gene end was trimmed by 0 bases and the J gene end by 0 bases; junction bases not matched to a gene: 2.

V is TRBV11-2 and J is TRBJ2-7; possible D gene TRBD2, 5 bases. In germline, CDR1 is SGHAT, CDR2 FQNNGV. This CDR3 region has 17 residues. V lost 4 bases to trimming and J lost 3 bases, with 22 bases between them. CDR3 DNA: TGTGCCAGCAGCTCCCTTAGGGCCAGCGGCCCAATCTACGAGCAGTACTTC. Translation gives CASSSLRASGPIYEQYF.

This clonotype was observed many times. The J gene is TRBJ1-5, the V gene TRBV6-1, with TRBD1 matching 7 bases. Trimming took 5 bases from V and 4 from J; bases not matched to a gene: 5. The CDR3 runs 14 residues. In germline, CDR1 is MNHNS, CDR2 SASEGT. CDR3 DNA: TGTGCCAGCAGTCCCCAGGGGGTAAATCAGCCCCAGCATTTT. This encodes CASSPQGVNQPQHF.

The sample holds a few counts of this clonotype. DNA of the CDR3: TGCAGTGCTAGAGATCCACGACGGGACGTTTTTAATGAGCAGTTCTTC. It translates to CSARDPRRDVFNEQFF. The chain is built from TRBV20-1 and TRBJ2-1; D could derive from TRBD1 or TRBD2 (5 bases each). Germline values: CDR1 DFQATT, CDR2 SNEGSKA (reference sequence). CDR3 length: 16 amino acids. V was shortened by 0 bases and J by 7 bases, with 19 bases between the two germline ends.

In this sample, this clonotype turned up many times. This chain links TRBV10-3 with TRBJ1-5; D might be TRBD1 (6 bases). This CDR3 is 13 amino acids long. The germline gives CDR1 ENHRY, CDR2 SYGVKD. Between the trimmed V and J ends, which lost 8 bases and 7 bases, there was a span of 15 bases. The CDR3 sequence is CAIGWDINQPQHF. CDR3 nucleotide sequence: TGTGCCATCGGTTGGGACATAAACCAGCCCCAGCATTTT.

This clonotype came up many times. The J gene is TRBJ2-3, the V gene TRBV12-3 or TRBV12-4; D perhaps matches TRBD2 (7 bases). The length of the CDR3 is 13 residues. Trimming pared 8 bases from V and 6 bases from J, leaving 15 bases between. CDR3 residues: CASWGGPPDTQYF. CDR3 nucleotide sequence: TGTGCCAGCTGGGGGGGGCCGCCCGATACGCAGTATTTT.

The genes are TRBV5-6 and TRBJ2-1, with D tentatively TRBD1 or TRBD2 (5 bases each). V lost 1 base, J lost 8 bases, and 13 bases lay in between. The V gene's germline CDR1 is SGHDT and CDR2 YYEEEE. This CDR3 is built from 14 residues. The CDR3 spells CASSLIRVGHEQFF. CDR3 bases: TGTGCCAGCAGCTTGATTAGGGTGGGACATGAGCAGTTCTTC.

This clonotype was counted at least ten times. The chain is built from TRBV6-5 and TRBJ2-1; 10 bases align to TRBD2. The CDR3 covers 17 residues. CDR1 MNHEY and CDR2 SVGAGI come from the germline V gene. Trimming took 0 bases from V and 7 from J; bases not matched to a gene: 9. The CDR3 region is CASSYSPVAGGGNEQFF. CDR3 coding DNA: TGTGCCAGCAGTTACTCGCCCGTAGCGGGGGGCGGGAATGAGCAGTTCTTC.

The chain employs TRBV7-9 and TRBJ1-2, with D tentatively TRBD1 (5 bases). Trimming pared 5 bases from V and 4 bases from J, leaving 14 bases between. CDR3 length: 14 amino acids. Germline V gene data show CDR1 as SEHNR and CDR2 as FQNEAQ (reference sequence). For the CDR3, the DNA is TGTGCCAGCAGCACTTCAGGGACTAGCTATGGCTACACCTTC. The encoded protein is CASSTSGTSYGYTF.

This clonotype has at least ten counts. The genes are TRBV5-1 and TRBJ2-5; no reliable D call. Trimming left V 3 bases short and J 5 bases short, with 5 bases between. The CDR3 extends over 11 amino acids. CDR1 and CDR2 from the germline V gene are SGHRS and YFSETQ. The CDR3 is CASSSRETQYF. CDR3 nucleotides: TGCGCCAGCAGCTCACGCGAGACCCAGTACTTC.

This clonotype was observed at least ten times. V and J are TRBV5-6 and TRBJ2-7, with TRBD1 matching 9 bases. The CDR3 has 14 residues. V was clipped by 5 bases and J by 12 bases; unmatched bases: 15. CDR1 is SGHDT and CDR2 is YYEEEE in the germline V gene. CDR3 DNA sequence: TGTGCCAGCAGTCAAGCCGGGACAGGGATTTGGTGGTACTTC. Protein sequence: CASSQAGTGIWWYF.

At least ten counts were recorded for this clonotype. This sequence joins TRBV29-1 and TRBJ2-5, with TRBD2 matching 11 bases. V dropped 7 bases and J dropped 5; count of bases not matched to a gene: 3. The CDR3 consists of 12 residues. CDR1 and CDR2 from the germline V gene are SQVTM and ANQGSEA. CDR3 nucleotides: TGCAGCGGCATAGCGGGAGGGGAGACCCAGTACTTC. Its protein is CSGIAGGETQYF.

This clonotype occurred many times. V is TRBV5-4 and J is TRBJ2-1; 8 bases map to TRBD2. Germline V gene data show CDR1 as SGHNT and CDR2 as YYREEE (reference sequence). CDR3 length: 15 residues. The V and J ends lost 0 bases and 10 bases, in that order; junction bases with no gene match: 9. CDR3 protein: CASSLGQVGGVEQFF. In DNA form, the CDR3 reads TGTGCCAGCAGCTTGGGCCAGGTCGGGGGGGTGGAGCAGTTCTTC.

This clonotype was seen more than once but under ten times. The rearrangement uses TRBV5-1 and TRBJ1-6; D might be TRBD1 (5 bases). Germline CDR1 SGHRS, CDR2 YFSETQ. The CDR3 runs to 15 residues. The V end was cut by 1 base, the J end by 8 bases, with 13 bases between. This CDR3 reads CASSLIQGLDSPLHF. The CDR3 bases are TGCGCCAGCAGCTTGATCCAGGGTTTGGATTCACCCCTCCACTTT.

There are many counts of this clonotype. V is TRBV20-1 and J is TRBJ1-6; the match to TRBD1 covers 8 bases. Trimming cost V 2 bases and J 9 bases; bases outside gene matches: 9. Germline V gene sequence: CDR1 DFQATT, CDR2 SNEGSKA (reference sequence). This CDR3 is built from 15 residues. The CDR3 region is CSARPHTGGGSPLHF. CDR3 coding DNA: TGCAGTGCTAGACCTCATACAGGGGGAGGTTCACCCCTCCACTTT.

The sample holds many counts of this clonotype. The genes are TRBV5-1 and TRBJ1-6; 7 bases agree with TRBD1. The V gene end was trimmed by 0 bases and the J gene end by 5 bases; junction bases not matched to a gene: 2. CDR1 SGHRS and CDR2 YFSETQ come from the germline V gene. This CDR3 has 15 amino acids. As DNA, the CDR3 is TGCGCCAGCAGCTTGGAGGGGGCTCATAATTCACCCCTCCACTTT. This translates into CASSLEGAHNSPLHF.

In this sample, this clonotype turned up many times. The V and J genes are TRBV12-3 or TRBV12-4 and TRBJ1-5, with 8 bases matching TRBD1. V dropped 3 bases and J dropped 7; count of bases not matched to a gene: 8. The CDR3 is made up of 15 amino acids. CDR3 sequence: CASSFAAGGVQPQHF. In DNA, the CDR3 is TGTGCCAGCAGTTTTGCGGCAGGGGGCGTCCAGCCCCAGCATTTT.

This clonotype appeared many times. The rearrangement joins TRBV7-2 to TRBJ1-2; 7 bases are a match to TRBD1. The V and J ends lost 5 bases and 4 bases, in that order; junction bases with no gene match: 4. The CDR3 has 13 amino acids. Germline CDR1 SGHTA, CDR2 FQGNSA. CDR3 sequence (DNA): TGTGCCAGCAGCAGGGGACAGTCCTATGGCTACACCTTC. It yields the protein CASSRGQSYGYTF.

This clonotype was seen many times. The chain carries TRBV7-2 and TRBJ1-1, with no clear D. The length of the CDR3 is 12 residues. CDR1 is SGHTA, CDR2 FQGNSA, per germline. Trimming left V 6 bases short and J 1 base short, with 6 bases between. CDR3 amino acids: CASRPGNTEAFF. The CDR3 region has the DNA TGTGCCAGCAGACCCGGGAACACTGAAGCTTTCTTT.

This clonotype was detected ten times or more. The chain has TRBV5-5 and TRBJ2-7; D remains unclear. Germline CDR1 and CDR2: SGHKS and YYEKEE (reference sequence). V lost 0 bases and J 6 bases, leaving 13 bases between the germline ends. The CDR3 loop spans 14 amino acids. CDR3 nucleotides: TGTGCCAGCAGCTTGGAGTCACTTCCAGGCGAGCAGTACTTC. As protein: CASSLESLPGEQYF.

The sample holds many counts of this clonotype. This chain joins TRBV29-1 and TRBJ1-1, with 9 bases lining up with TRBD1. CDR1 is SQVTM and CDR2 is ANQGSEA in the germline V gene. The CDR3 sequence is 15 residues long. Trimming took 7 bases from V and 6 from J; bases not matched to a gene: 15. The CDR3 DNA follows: TGCAGCGCGGAACAAACGGGACAGGGACTCTCTGAAGCTTTCTTT. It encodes CSAEQTGQGLSEAFF.

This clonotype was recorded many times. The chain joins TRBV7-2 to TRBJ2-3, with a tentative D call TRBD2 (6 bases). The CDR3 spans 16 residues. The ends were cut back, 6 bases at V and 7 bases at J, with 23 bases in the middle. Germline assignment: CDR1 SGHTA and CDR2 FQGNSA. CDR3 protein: CASSFLATSSTHTQYF. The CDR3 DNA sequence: TGTGCCAGCAGTTTCCTAGCGACCTCTTCCACTCATACGCAGTATTTT.

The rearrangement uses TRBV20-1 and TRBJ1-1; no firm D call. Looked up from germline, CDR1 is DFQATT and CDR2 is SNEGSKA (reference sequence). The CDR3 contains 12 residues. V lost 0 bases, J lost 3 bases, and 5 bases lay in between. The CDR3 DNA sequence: TGCAGTGCTAGAGAAACGGACACTGAAGCTTTCTTT. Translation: CSARETDTEAFF.

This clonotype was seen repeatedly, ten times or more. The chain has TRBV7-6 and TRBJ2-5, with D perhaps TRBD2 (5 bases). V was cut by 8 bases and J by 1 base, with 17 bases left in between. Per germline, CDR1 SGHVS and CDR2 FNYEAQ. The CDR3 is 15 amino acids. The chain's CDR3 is CASVGGPAPQETQYF. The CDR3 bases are TGTGCCAGCGTGGGCGGGCCAGCCCCCCAAGAGACCCAGTACTTC.

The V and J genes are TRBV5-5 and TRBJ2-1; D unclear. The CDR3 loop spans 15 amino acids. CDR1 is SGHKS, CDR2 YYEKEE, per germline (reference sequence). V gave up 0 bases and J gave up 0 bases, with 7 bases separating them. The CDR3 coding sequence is TGTGCCAGCAGCTTGGGGGTTTCCTCCTACAATGAGCAGTTCTTC. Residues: CASSLGVSSYNEQFF.

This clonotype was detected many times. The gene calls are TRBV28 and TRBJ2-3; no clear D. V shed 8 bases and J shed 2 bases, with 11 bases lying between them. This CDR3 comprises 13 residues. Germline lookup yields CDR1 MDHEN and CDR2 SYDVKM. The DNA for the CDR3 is TGTGCCAGCGCTAGTAGGACCACAGATACGCAGTATTTT. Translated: CASASRTTDTQYF.

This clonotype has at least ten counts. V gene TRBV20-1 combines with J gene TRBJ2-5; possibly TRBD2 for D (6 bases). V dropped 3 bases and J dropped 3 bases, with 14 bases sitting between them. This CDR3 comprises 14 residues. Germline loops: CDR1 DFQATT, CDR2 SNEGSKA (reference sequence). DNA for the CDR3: TGCAGTGCTAGCTTCAGGGAGGATAAAGAGACCCAGTACTTC. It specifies CSASFREDKETQYF.

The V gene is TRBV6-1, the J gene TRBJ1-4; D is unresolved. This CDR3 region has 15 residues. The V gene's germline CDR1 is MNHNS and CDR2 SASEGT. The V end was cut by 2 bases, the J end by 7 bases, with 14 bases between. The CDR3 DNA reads TGTGCCAGCAGTGAAAAAGGGCACGGGAGTGAAAAACTGTTTTTT. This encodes CASSEKGHGSEKLFF.

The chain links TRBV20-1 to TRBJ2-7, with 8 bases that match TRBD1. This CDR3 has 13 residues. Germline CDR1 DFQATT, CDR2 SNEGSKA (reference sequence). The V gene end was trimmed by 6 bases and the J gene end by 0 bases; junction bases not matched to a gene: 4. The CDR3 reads CSAGTGYSYEQYF. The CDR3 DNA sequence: TGCAGTGCCGGGACAGGTTACTCCTACGAGCAGTACTTC.